Listed below are T cell receptor beta chains from one sample, sequenced in a study of CXCR3-negative and CXCR3-positive naive CD8 T cells. Each CDR3 protein gets one entry in TCRdb, which reprocessed the 5' RACE reads and gives no DNA. This sample's table reports some 130,000 distinct CDR3 sequences. The sequencing sample was made of naive CXCR3+ CD8+ T cells from blood. The receptor source for this set is a human donor in good health. Some clones in this sample may be carry-over from other donors' samples. CDR3s include the opening cysteine and the closing phenylalanine or tryptophan.

J	V	CDR3
TRBJ2-7	TRBV10-2	CASSVGTSGYYEQYF
TRBJ2-1	TRBV27	CASSPYLAGGPSYNEQFF
TRBJ2-4	TRBV29-1	CSVEVPSLSKNIQYF
TRBJ2-7	TRBV27	CASSLTSYYEQYF
TRBJ2-5	TRBV5-1	CASSSGQGTETQYF
TRBJ2-1	TRBV6-5	CASRLGTGRDEQFF
TRBJ2-7	TRBV7-9	CASSPVSGRTYEQYF
TRBJ2-7	TRBV13	CASSSLLDRGTYEQYF
TRBJ1-2	TRBV11-2	CASSLLTGSGYTF
TRBJ1-5	TRBV19	CASSMTEYSNQPQHF
TRBJ2-5	TRBV28	CASSSYRGGRETQYF
TRBJ2-5	TRBV6-5	CASSYGVQETQYF
TRBJ2-7	TRBV7-2	CASSPGRSSYEQYF
TRBJ2-1	TRBV12-3/TRBV12-4	CASSLAVLVGQFF
TRBJ1-3	TRBV20-1	CSARTGIGNTIYF
TRBJ1-5	TRBV15	CATSNRWDRGLQPQHF
TRBJ2-7	TRBV7-2	CASSRTGTAYEQYF
TRBJ2-1	TRBV7-9	CASSLVEAYNEQFF
TRBJ2-2	TRBV29-1	CSLYSQLTGELFF
TRBJ2-3	TRBV2	CASSGGRGADTQYF
TRBJ2-6	TRBV12-3/TRBV12-4	CASRPLSGANVLTF
TRBJ2-5	TRBV4-1	CASRPPATETQYF
TRBJ2-7	TRBV7-9	CASSLFREPNEQYF
TRBJ1-1	TRBV6-4	CASSDSPGNTEAFF
TRBJ2-5	TRBV29-1	CSVRTGGATQYF
TRBJ1-1	TRBV23-1	CASSQWNRDSNTEAFF
TRBJ1-1	TRBV20-1	CSAIGMNTEAFF
TRBJ2-5	TRBV20-1	CSALPEPLQETQYF
TRBJ2-3	TRBV7-9	CASSETASMSDTQYF
TRBJ1-2	TRBV29-1	CSVAGSDLGYTF
TRBJ2-1	TRBV29-1	CSVPLGNNEQFF
TRBJ1-6	TRBV27	CASMSPGAMNSPLHF
TRBJ2-5	TRBV6-1	CASRGHTLRETQYF
TRBJ2-7	TRBV20-1	CSARDIGYEQYF
TRBJ2-7	TRBV6-4	CASSEDRGYEQYF
TRBJ1-1	TRBV29-1	CSVRRGNTEAFF
TRBJ2-5	TRBV28	CASTWAGQYQETQYF
TRBJ1-4	TRBV28	CASSPGQGLLRLFF
TRBJ2-7	TRBV12-3/TRBV12-4	CASTVGLAGGYEQYF
TRBJ2-7	TRBV6-5	CASSPDGDVTYEQYF
TRBJ2-1	TRBV12-3/TRBV12-4	CASSLSGGPYNEQFF
TRBJ2-3	TRBV29-1	CSVAGQGATDTQYF
TRBJ1-1	TRBV19	CASSITGHMNTEAFF
TRBJ2-1	TRBV12-3/TRBV12-4	CASSPGTSGVDEQFF
TRBJ2-7	TRBV28	CASSLGTGPYEQYF
TRBJ2-2	TRBV6-5	CASSGGNTGELFF
TRBJ1-1	TRBV28	CASNPQDLNTEAFF
TRBJ2-2	TRBV29-1	CSVEDINTGELFF
TRBJ2-7	TRBV10-3	CAIRATSGLTYEQYF
TRBJ2-7	TRBV29-1	CSVSTGGSYEQYF
TRBJ2-2	TRBV11-3	CASSWPVPGELFF
TRBJ2-2	TRBV29-1	CSARLEGRGTGELFF
TRBJ2-7	TRBV29-1	CSAGLGTNPYEQYF
TRBJ2-1	TRBV12-3/TRBV12-4	CASSPHPGWGEQFF
TRBJ2-7	TRBV3-1	CASSPAGTVLYEQYF